This T cell receptor (beta chain) was recovered during a study of CD4 T cells in relation to SARS-CoV-2 and coronaviruses. Whole-study context: No peptide or an HIV-1 Nef peptide pool served as negative control. The HLA restriction of the shared crossreactive spike epitopes was mapped.

CD4+ T cells from unexposed donors were obtained before the COVID-19 pandemic (2011-2018). The cells were cultured for less than twelve days before CD4+ T cells were isolated. Testing used SARS-CoV-2 S/N and four cold-coronavirus spikes on unexposed-donor CD4+ T cells, cells permitting. TCRdb's copy holds only in-frame clones and misses some; the assay was immunoSEQ multiplex PCR. Among around 26,000 clones, 74% were seen once, and the ten largest hold roughly a quarter. A note on this clone: Its antigen is not known.

Germline CDR1 and CDR2: SGHTA and FQGTGA. The CDR3 totals 15 residues. V was pared by 1 base and J by 4 bases, with 12 bases between. The sample consisted of CD4+ T cells from PBMCs, cultured in vitro. This rearrangement joins TRBV7-3 to TRBJ2-3; D is undetermined. The receptor was isolated from a human donor in good health. CDR3 loop: CASSLSPGPADTQYF. The CDR3 DNA reads as TGTGCCAGCAGCTTAAGCCCCGGGCCAGCAGATACGCAGTATTTT.